The rows below give T cell receptor beta chains drawn from one sample of a study of OX40 agonist ivuxolimab in advanced cancers. Using immunoSEQ multiplex PCR, the repertoire was profiled, and TCRdb retains in-frame clones only, with some absent. The table lists over 100,000 clones, approximately 90% of them singletons, with 1.1% in the top ten. The source was CD4+ or CD8+ T cells sorted from blood, collected in a trial of the OX40 agonist ivuxolimab. The origin of the receptors is an adult with an advanced solid tumor such as melanoma, head and neck, liver or kidney cancer. Both conserved end residues are part of each CDR3. D genes are given only for firm matches. A clone size is listed for some rows: how often the clone was seen (once, few, many), or a class if it is expanded.

D | J | size | V | CDR3 | DNA
TRBD2 | TRBJ2-7 | . | TRBV30 | CAWSETSGYYEQYF | TGTGCCTGGAGTGAGACTAGCGGATACTACGAGCAGTACTTC
TRBD2 | TRBJ2-3 | . | TRBV7-3 | CASSSVAGAGADTQYF | TGTGCCAGCAGCTCCGTAGCGGGAGCGGGAGCAGATACGCAGTATTTT
. | TRBJ2-7 | . | TRBV9 | CASSATGTGEQYF | TGTGCCAGCAGTGCTACCGGGACTGGGGAGCAGTACTTC
TRBD2 | TRBJ2-7 | . | TRBV5-1 | CASSLRLADYEQYF | TGCGCCAGCAGCTTACGACTAGCGGACTACGAGCAGTACTTC
. | TRBJ1-5 | . | TRBV7-6 | CASSLGYQQPQHF | TGTGCCAGCAGCCTTGGTTATCAACAGCCCCAGCATTTT
TRBD2 | TRBJ2-1 | . | TRBV7-3 | CASSLSASGHNEQFF | TGTGCCAGCAGCTTATCGGCTAGCGGACACAATGAGCAGTTCTTC
. | TRBJ1-5 | . | TRBV18 | CASSYGTGVKAQHF | TGTGCCAGCTCGTACGGGACGGGGGTCAAGGCCCAGCATTTT
. | TRBJ2-1 | . | TRBV7-2 | CASSLRQVRYEQFF | TGTGCCAGCAGCTTAAGGCAGGTACGGTATGAGCAGTTCTTC
TRBD1 | TRBJ2-2 | . | TRBV7-9 | CASITGGRPNTGELFF | TGTGCCAGCATCACAGGGGGCAGACCGAACACCGGGGAGCTGTTTTTT
. | TRBJ2-6 | . | TRBV2 | CASGDPSGANVLTF | TGTGCCAGCGGAGACCCCTCTGGGGCCAACGTCCTGACTTTC
. | TRBJ1-2 | . | TRBV5-6 | CASSQYGDVYGYTF | TGTGCCAGCAGCCAATATGGGGACGTCTATGGCTACACCTTC
TRBD1 | TRBJ1-5 | . | TRBV5-1 | CASSLGGTGGQPQHF | TGCGCCAGCAGCTTGGGAGGGACAGGGGGCCAGCCCCAGCATTTT
TRBD1 | TRBJ2-1 | . | TRBV7-9 | CASSALPGTGDFYNEQFF | TGTGCCAGCAGCGCCTTACCCGGGACAGGGGATTTCTACAATGAGCAGTTCTTC
TRBD2 | TRBJ2-1 | once | TRBV6-5 | CASSYSDSGREEQFF | TGTGCCAGCAGTTACTCTGACTCCGGGCGGGAGGAGCAGTTCTTC
TRBD1 | TRBJ2-5 | . | TRBV11-2 | CASSLGPGQWEETQYF | TGTGCCAGCAGCTTAGGCCCGGGACAGTGGGAGGAGACCCAGTACTTC
. | TRBJ1-3 | . | TRBV28 | CACDDSSGNTIYF | TGTGCCTGCGATGATTCCTCTGGAAACACCATATATTTT
. | TRBJ2-7 | . | TRBV7-9 | CASSLRVRQGGGHEQYF | TGTGCCAGCAGCTTACGAGTCCGGCAGGGGGGTGGTCACGAGCAGTACTTC
. | TRBJ1-1 | . | TRBV20-1 | CSARKQVEAFF | TGCAGTGCTCGGAAACAGGTTGAAGCTTTCTTT
. | TRBJ2-5 | . | TRBV18 | CASSLLSDAGSETQYF | TGTGCCAGCTCGTTGCTCAGCGACGCCGGGTCGGAGACCCAGTACTTC
. | TRBJ1-3 | . | TRBV6-5 | CASSLGRGNTIYF | TGTGCCAGCAGTCTAGGACGGGGAAACACCATATATTTT
TRBD1 | TRBJ2-7 | . | TRBV2 | CASSWNRGAYEQYF | TGTGCCAGCTCTTGGAACAGGGGAGCCTACGAGCAGTACTTC
TRBD1 | TRBJ2-2 | few | TRBV12-5 | CASGRQGLSNTGELFF | TGTGCTAGTGGCCGACAGGGTCTCTCGAACACCGGGGAGCTGTTTTTT
. | TRBJ1-3 | . | TRBV19 | CASSIGSSGNTIYF | TGTGCCAGTAGTATAGGCAGCTCTGGAAACACCATATATTTT
. | TRBJ2-7 | few | TRBV2 | CASSEIYEQYF | TGTGCCAGCAGTGAAATCTACGAGCAGTACTTC
TRBD1 | TRBJ2-5 | once | TRBV5-1 | CASSFQPGQGLETQYF | TGCGCCAGCAGCTTCCAACCGGGACAGGGTCTAGAGACCCAGTACTTC
TRBD2 | TRBJ2-3 | . | TRBV27 | CASSPPSGATDTQYF | TGTGCCAGCAGTCCCCCTAGCGGAGCCACAGATACGCAGTATTTT
. | TRBJ1-4 | . | TRBV10-1 | CASSEGATNEKLFF | TGCGCCAGCAGTGAAGGTGCAACTAATGAAAAACTGTTTTTT